This is a list of T cell receptor beta chains from one sample in a study of T cells in Graves' hyperthyroidism and ophthalmopathy. TCRdb re-called the multiplex PCR reads with MiXCR, one entry per CDR3 protein. The sample includes roughly 800,000 distinct CDR3 sequences, about two fifths of them seen just once. Material: blood. The receptors originated from a man aged 18 to 30 with Graves' hyperthyroidism. Each CDR3 is given without its conserved first and last residue. Fields, in order: V gene, clone size, CDR3 protein. Clone sizes are given selectively: once, few, many, or a class where the clone is expanded.

>TRBV4-1|few
ASSQSLKSSYEQY
>TRBV19|many
ASSNLRSGANVLT
>TRBV7-7|many
ASSSGFGETQY
>TRBV5-4|.
ASSFDRDVSYEQY
>TRBV10-3|many
AISEEDSYEQY
>TRBV20-1|many
SAACNTEAF
>TRBV10-3|.
AITTGAIYGYT
>TRBV29-1|.
STNSAGRAGEEKLF
>TRBV7-9|.
ASSLAAGIYRETQY
>TRBV7-9|many
ASSLMTGDTEAF
>TRBV6-5|few
ASRPRFDSNYGYT
>TRBV29-1|.
SVVGDSESYGYT
>TRBV25-1|.
ASGLLAGKAVQY
>TRBV11-2|few
ASSFDRPIY
>TRBV29-1|.
SQEDGNYGYT
>TRBV14|few
ASSLAGAGEQY
>TRBV29-1|many
SVMAKTGELF
>TRBV10-3|.
ATGGLVHPSYEQY
>TRBV10-3|.
AISEKTPLH
>TRBV12-3/TRBV12-4|many
ASTPSVEAF
>TRBV4-1|.
ASSHLLRDRLNTEAF
>TRBV9|few
ASGRGGSPYEQY
>TRBV7-2|.
ASSLEIQETQY